This TCR beta chain was observed in a study of tissue T cells after allogeneic stem cell transplantation. Described time point: mouse harvest day 14 after allogeneic transplant. Mouse grafts combined 10^7 T-cell-depleted bone marrow cells with 10^6 splenic CD5+ T cells. CDR3 size: 14 residues. CDR1 is LGHDT, CDR2 YNNKQL, per germline (reference sequence). After removal of 5 bases from V and 3 bases from J, the junction contained 3 bases not matched to a gene. Study results and limitations: This small cohort was clinically heterogeneous, and sampling depth was a limitation.

A note on this clone: As yet, its antigen is unknown. Genes here carry mouse names. Coverage ceases 1 residue before the CDR3 finishes, and the germline J gene fills in the end.

Data came from immunoSEQ multiplex PCR; TCRdb stores just in-frame clones and leaves some out. The sample consists of some 5,000 clones, approximately 40% of them appearing once. The receptor was derived from a female BALB/c mouse given C57BL/6 T cells with graft-versus-host disease after an allogeneic hematopoietic cell transplant. The chain couples TRBV4 to TRBJ2-7, with 11 bases aligning to TRBD2. The sample comprised gut tissue. This CDR3 reads CASSGLGGNYEQYF. CDR3 bases read: TGTGCCAGCAGCGGACTGGGGGGTAACTATGAACAGTAC.